Listed here are 8 T cell receptor beta chains from one sample, sequenced in a study of blood T cell repertoires in COVID-19. The assay was immunoSEQ multiplex PCR, and TCRdb's table has in-frame clones only and misses some. The sample yields about 180,000 clones, 89% seen once. The material sequenced was PBMCs or T cells enriched from blood (not recorded which). These receptors all stem from a woman between 40 and 50 years old with acute COVID-19.

V is TRBV9 and J is TRBJ1-1, with D unclear. The CDR3 contains 14 residues. Germline CDR1 SGDLS, CDR2 YYNGEE. Between the trimmed V and J ends, which lost 3 bases and 4 bases, there was a span of 13 bases. Written as DNA, the CDR3 is TGTGCCAGCAGCGGAAGTCCCAAAGCCACTGAAGCTTTCTTT. Protein: CASSGSPKATEAFF.

The chain carries TRBV7-9 and TRBJ2-2, with TRBD1 matching over 9 bases. The CDR3 length is 14 residues. Per germline, CDR1 SEHNR and CDR2 FQNEAQ (reference sequence). The trim removed 6 bases at V and 3 bases at J, leaving 2 bases unmatched. CDR3 region: CASRTGGDTGELFF. For the CDR3, the DNA is TGTGCCAGCAGGACAGGGGGGGACACCGGGGAGCTGTTTTTT.

The chain uses TRBV28 and TRBJ2-7, with 10 bases lining up with TRBD1. This CDR3 region has 15 residues. CDR1 MDHEN and CDR2 SYDVKM come from the germline V gene. The ends lost 8 bases at V and 3 bases at J; junction bases unmatched: 10. The CDR3 region is CASASGQGVYYEQYF. The CDR3 DNA follows: TGTGCCAGCGCCAGCGGACAGGGGGTGTACTACGAGCAGTACTTC.

The chain links TRBV5-1 to TRBJ2-7; TRBD1 is a possible D gene (5 bases). V was trimmed by 0 bases and J by 0 bases, leaving 10 bases between them. The CDR3 is 15 amino acids. Germline loops: CDR1 SGHRS, CDR2 YFSETQ. The CDR3 nucleotides read TGCGCCAGCAGCTTGGCTTCAGGGCACTCCTACGAGCAGTACTTC. It translates to CASSLASGHSYEQYF.

The chain has TRBV5-1 and TRBJ2-1; D is unclear. The germline V and J ends were trimmed by 3 bases and 2 bases, with 12 bases remaining between them. Germline CDR1 and CDR2: SGHRS and YFSETQ. CDR3 length: 15 amino acids. CDR3: CASSSNGEPYNEQFF. The CDR3 DNA reads TGCGCCAGCAGCTCCAACGGAGAGCCCTACAATGAGCAGTTCTTC.

The rearrangement uses TRBV28 and TRBJ1-1, with D unclear. V gave up 1 base and J gave up 0 bases, with 6 bases separating them. The CDR3 contains 14 residues. Germline CDR1 reads MDHEN; CDR2 reads SYDVKM. The CDR3 sequence: CASSLYIMNTEAFF. DNA for the CDR3: TGTGCCAGCAGTTTATACATCATGAACACTGAAGCTTTCTTT. The variable domain in full, completed from reference TRBV28 and TRBJ1-1, reads DVKVTQSSRYLVKRTGEKVFLECVQDMDHENMFWYRQDPGLGLRLIYFSYDVKMKEKGDIPEGYSVSREKKERFSLILESASTNQTSMYLCASSLYIMNTEAFFGQGTRLTVV.

V and J are TRBV12-3 or TRBV12-4 and TRBJ1-1; maybe TRBD1 (5 bases). V lost 6 bases and J 4 bases, leaving 12 bases between the germline ends. This CDR3 has 13 amino acids. CDR3 DNA sequence: TGTGCCAGCAGGAAAAGGGGCATCACTGAAGCTTTCTTT. Amino acids: CASRKRGITEAFF.

The rearrangement links TRBV7-9 to TRBJ2-1; D remains ambiguous. CDR3 length: 14 residues. The germline V and J ends were trimmed by 5 bases and 0 bases, with 8 bases remaining between them. CDR1 and CDR2 (germline): SEHNR, FQNEAQ (reference sequence). The CDR3 region is CASSPPSSYNEQFF. Written as DNA, the CDR3 is TGTGCCAGCAGCCCCCCGAGCTCCTACAATGAGCAGTTCTTC.